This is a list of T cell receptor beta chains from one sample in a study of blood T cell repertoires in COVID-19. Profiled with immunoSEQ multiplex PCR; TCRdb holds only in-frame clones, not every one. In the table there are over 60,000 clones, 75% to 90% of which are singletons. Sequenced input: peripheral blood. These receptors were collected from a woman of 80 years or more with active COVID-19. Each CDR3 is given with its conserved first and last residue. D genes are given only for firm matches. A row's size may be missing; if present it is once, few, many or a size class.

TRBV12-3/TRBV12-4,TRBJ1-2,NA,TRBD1,CASTPGQGAGYTF,TGTGCCAGCACACCGGGACAGGGGGCTGGCTACACCTTC
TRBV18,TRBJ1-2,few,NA,CASSPMDDSGYGYTF,TGTGCCAGCTCACCGATGGACGATAGCGGCTATGGCTACACCTTC
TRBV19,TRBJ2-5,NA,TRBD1,CASSAPGQGGETQYF,TGTGCCAGTAGTGCACCGGGACAGGGAGGAGAGACCCAGTACTTC
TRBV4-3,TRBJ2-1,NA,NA,CASSQDAHPGIRSYNEQFF,TGCGCCAGCAGCCAAGATGCCCACCCGGGGATCCGGTCCTACAATGAGCAGTTCTTC
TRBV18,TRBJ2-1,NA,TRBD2,CASSPSSSGRVNNEQFF,TGTGCCAGCTCACCATCTTCTAGCGGGAGGGTAAACAATGAGCAGTTCTTC
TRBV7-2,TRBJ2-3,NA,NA,CASSLVGQSDTQYF,TGTGCCAGCAGCTTAGTGGGCCAGTCAGATACGCAGTATTTT
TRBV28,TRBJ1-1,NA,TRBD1,CASSSPGQGGNTEAFF,TGTGCCAGCAGTTCGCCGGGACAGGGTGGGAACACTGAAGCTTTCTTT
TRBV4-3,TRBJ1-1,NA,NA,CASSQDIRRTEAFF,TGCGCCAGCAGCCAAGATATCAGGAGGACTGAAGCTTTCTTT
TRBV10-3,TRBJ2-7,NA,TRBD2,CAISAIAGGSSYEQYF,TGTGCCATCAGTGCGATAGCGGGAGGGAGCTCCTACGAGCAGTACTTC
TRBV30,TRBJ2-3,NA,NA,CAWNGQAGIRAQYF,TGTGCCTGGAACGGACAAGCAGGTATACGGGCGCAGTATTTT
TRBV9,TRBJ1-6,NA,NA,CASSVDRARGPLHF,TGTGCCAGCAGCGTAGACAGGGCAAGAGGGCCCCTCCACTTT
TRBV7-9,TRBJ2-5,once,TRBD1,CASRPQGSQETQYF,TGTGCCAGCAGACCACAGGGGAGTCAAGAGACCCAGTACTTC
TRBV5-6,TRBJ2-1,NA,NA,CASSQRAAPFF,TGTGCCAGCTCCCAGCGGGCCGCCCCGTTCTTC
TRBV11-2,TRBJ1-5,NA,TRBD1,CASSPGTADSNQPQHF,TGTGCCAGCAGCCCAGGGACAGCCGATAGCAATCAGCCCCAGCATTTT
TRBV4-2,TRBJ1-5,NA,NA,CASSQAQGTQPQHF,TGTGCCAGCAGCCAAGCTCAGGGAACTCAGCCCCAGCATTTT
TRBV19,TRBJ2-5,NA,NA,CASSIDSASAGIRETQYF,TGTGCCAGTAGTATAGATTCCGCCTCCGCAGGGATTAGGGAGACCCAGTACTTC
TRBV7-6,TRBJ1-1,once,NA,CASSRRDGLNTEAFF,TGTGCCAGCAGCCGGAGGGACGGCCTGAACACTGAAGCTTTCTTT
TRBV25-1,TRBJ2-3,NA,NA,CASSDHSTDTQYF,TGTGCCAGCAGTGACCATAGCACAGATACGCAGTATTTT
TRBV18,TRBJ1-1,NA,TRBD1,CASSPRTGNTEAFF,TGTGCCAGCTCACCACGGACAGGGAACACTGAAGCTTTCTTT
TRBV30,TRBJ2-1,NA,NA,CAWSLWSSYNEQFF,TGTGCCTGGAGTCTCTGGAGCTCCTACAATGAGCAGTTCTTC
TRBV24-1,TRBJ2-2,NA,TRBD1,CATSEWTGGYTGELFF,TGTGCCACCAGTGAGTGGACAGGGGGTTACACCGGGGAGCTGTTTTTT
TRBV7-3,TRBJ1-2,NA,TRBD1,CASSFLGGTVDGYTF,TGTGCCAGCAGCTTTTTAGGGGGCACGGTGGATGGCTACACCTTC
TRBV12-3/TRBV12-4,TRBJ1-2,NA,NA,CASSLGRRYGYTF,TGTGCCAGCAGTTTGGGCAGGAGGTACGGCTACACCTTC
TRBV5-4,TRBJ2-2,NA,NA,CASSLALTGSTGELFF,TGTGCCAGCAGCTTGGCCCTTACAGGGAGTACCGGGGAGCTGTTTTTT
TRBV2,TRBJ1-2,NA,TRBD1,CASRGDSPRYGYTF,TGTGCCAGCAGGGGGGACAGCCCTCGCTATGGCTACACCTTC
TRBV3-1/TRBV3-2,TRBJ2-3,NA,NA,CASTSSYTDTQYF,TGTGCCAGCACTTCCAGTTACACAGATACGCAGTATTTT
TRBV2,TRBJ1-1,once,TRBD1,CASTRQGINTEAFF,TGTGCCAGCACCCGACAGGGGATTAACACTGAAGCTTTCTTT
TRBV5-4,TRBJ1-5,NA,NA,CASSLGGGNQPQHF,TGTGCCAGCAGCTTAGGAGGGGGCAATCAGCCCCAGCATTTT
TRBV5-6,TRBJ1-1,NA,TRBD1,CASSYGQGRGTEAFF,TGTGCCAGCAGTTATGGACAGGGCCGGGGCACTGAAGCTTTCTTT
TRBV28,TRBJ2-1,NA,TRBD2,CASSLSPLAGGGEQFF,TGTGCCAGCAGTTTGAGCCCCCTAGCGGGAGGAGGCGAGCAGTTCTTC
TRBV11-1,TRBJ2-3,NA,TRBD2,CATTRGLAGSDTQYF,TGTGCCACTACCCGGGGACTAGCTGGGTCAGATACGCAGTATTTT
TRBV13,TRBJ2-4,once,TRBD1,CASSLDRQGVAKNIQYF,TGTGCCAGCAGCTTAGATCGACAGGGTGTAGCCAAAAACATTCAGTACTTC
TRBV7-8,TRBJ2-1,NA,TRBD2,CASSLGLAGGHEQFF,TGTGCCAGCAGCTTAGGACTAGCGGGAGGGCATGAGCAGTTCTTC
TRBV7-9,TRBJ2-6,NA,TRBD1,CASSAGTGTSSGANVLTF,TGTGCCAGCAGCGCCGGGACAGGGACATCCTCTGGGGCCAACGTCCTGACTTTC
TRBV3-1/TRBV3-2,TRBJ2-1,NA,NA,CASSFTGPQAHEQFF,TGTGCCAGCAGTTTCACCGGGCCACAGGCCCATGAGCAGTTCTTC
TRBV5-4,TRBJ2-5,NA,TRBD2,CASSPGPGLGEETQYF,TGTGCCAGCAGCCCGGGACCGGGACTAGGGGAGGAGACCCAGTACTTC
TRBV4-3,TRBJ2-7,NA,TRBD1,CASSQRRDSRSYEQYF,TGCGCCAGCAGCCAACGCCGGGACAGCCGCTCCTACGAGCAGTACTTC
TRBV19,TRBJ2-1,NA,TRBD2,CASRGLAGEGEQFF,TGTGCCAGTAGGGGACTAGCGGGAGAGGGAGAGCAGTTCTTC
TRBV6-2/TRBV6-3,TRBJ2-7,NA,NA,CASSYRRDEQYF,TGTGCCAGCAGTTACAGGAGGGACGAGCAGTACTTC
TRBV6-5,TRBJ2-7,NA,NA,CASSSNRQTYEQYF,TGTGCCAGCAGTTCCAACAGGCAAACCTACGAGCAGTACTTC